The clone carrying this T cell receptor beta chain showed up many times. Its antigen is currently unknown. The CDR3 is 17 amino acids. Germline values: CDR1 SEHNR, CDR2 FQNEAQ (reference sequence). J gave up 2 bases and V 3 bases, and 10 bases lay outside the gene matches. TCRdb called the PCR reads again in MiXCR, with one record for every CDR3 protein. The sample lists approximately 670,000 distinct CDR3 sequences, about 20% occurring once. The data were obtained in a study of molecular identifiers for immune sequencing clone quantification. Study results and limitations: Spiked TCR RNA from one Jurkat cell reportedly showed up when mixed among 950,000 to 1,000,000 naive cells.

The sequence was collected from a human donor in good health. Some libraries in this study had Jurkat cell RNA spiked in. The specimen sequenced was naive CD8+ T cells from blood, with Jurkat cell RNA spiked in. Subset noted: FACS-sorted CD8+CD4-CCR7+CD45RA+ naive T cells. V usage is TRBV7-9 and J usage is TRBJ2-5, with 9 bases that match TRBD2. Here the CDR3 DNA reads TGTGCCAGCAGCTTGGACCTAGCGGGGAGAAAGCAAGAGACCCAGTACTTC. It is translated as CASSLDLAGRKQETQYF.